This T cell receptor (beta chain) was found in a study of blood T cell repertoires in COVID-19. Across the study: The origin of the acute and convalescent COVID-19 samples was the United States, Italy and Spain. Nucleic acid was either cDNA or gDNA, and it came from T cells, B-cell-depleted T cells, or PBMCs.

This clone was detected only a few times. As processed by the authors: For nucleated cells, counts were estimated from reference gene primer amplification. Here immunoSEQ multiplex PCR was the method, and the copy in TCRdb shows in-frame clones only, minus some. V and J calls and clone size are as listed in that table; D and trimming were resolved from the DNA. The repertoire holds 100,000 to 120,000 clones, with 88% as singletons. Germline V gene data show CDR1 as KGHSH and CDR2 as LQKENI. CDR3 length equals 14 residues. The V gene lost 4 bases and the J gene lost 3 bases, with 10 bases spanning the gap.

The V call is TRBV18, the J call TRBJ1-3, with D perhaps matching TRBD1 (6 bases). The sequence derives from a woman aged 50 to 65 with acute or convalescent COVID-19. The specimen sequenced was peripheral blood. The CDR3 sequence: CASSRRDNGNTIYF. As DNA, the CDR3 is TGTGCCAGCTCACGCCGGGACAATGGAAACACCATATATTTT.